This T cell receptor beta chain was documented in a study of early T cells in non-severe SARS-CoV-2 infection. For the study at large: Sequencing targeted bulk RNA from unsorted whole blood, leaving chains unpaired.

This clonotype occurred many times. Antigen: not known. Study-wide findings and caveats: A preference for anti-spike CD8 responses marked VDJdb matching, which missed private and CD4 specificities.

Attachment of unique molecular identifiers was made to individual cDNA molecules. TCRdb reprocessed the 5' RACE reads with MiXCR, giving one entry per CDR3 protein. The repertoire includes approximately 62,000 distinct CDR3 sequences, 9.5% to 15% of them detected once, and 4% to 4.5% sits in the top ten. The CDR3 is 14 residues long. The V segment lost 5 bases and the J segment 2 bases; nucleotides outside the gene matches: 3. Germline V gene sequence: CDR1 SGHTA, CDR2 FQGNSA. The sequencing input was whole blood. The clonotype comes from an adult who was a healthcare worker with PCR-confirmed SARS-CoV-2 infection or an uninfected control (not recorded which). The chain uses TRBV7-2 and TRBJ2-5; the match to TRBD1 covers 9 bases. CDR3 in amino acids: CASSLDRGQETQYF. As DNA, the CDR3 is TGTGCCAGCAGCCTTGACAGGGGGCAAGAGACCCAGTACTTC.